This T cell receptor beta chain was documented in a study of cytomegalovirus exposure and HLA in healthy donors. This clone was counted a few times. Per the germline V gene, CDR1 is SGHNT and CDR2 is YYREEE (reference sequence). The junction had 8 bases not matched to a gene; V was cut back by 1 base and J by 5 bases. The CDR3 has 16 residues. Primers: 60 Vbeta forward and 13 Jbeta reverse. TCRdb keeps only in-frame clones here, not all; method: immunoSEQ multiplex PCR. The data show about 120,000 clones, with roughly 80% seen just once and about 3.3% held by the top ten. The V call is TRBV5-4, the J call TRBJ2-5; TRBD2 matches at 10 bases. The receptor was derived from a woman in her twenties or thirties in good health and CMV-seropositive. Sequencing used PBMCs. CDR3 in amino acids: CASSLPLAGVRETQYF. The DNA of the CDR3 is TGTGCCAGCAGCTTGCCCCTAGCGGGGGTTAGGGAGACCCAGTACTTC. Combining the CDR3 with reference TRBV5-4 and TRBJ2-5 gives the whole variable domain ETGVTQSPTHLIKTRGQQVTLRCSSQSGHNTVSWYQQALGQGPQFIFQYYREEENGRGNFPPRFSGLQFPNYSSELNVNALELDDSALYLCASSLPLAGVRETQYFGPGTRLLVL.